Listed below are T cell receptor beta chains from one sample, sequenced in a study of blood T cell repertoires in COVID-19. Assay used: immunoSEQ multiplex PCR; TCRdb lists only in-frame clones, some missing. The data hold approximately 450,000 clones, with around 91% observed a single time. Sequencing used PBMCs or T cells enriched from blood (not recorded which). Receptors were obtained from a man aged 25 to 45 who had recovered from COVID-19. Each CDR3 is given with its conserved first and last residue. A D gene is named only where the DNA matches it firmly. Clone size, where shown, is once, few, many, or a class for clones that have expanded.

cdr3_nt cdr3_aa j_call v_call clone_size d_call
TGTGCCTGGAGTCCGTTACGGAGCTCCTATAATTCACCCCTCCACTTT CAWSPLRSSYNSPLHF TRBJ1-6 TRBV30 - -
TGTGCCAGCAGCCCGTGGGACAGGAACTACGGTGAAGCTTTCTTT CASSPWDRNYGEAFF TRBJ1-1 TRBV5-6 once TRBD1
TGTGCCAGCAGCGATCGACAGGGATATAATTCACCCCTCCACTTT CASSDRQGYNSPLHF TRBJ1-6 TRBV27 once TRBD1
TGTGCCAGCAGTCCCGGGGACTATGGCTACACCTTC CASSPGDYGYTF TRBJ1-2 TRBV28 few -
TGTGCCAGCAGCTTAGCGACGGGGGTAGGGTCACCCCTCCACTTT CASSLATGVGSPLHF TRBJ1-6 TRBV7-3 many -
TGTGCCAGCAAAACACTAGCGGGGGCCCTGGTGCAGTATTTT CASKTLAGALVQYF TRBJ2-3 TRBV27 - TRBD2
TGTGCCAGCAGCAATCCGAATTCACCCCTCCACTTT CASSNPNSPLHF TRBJ1-6 TRBV5-6 - -
TGTGCTAGCAGCTCGGGACTAGCGGGAGGTAGCGGGGAGCTGTTTTTT CASSSGLAGGSGELFF TRBJ2-2 TRBV7-7 - TRBD2
TGTGCCAGCAGCCCGTGGGAGGTAGCGGGGTCAACGGCCTACGAGCAGTACTTC CASSPWEVAGSTAYEQYF TRBJ2-7 TRBV7-9 - TRBD2
TGTGCCAGCAGTCCTGTACGGGGACAGGGGACGACTGAAGCTTTCTTT CASSPVRGQGTTEAFF TRBJ1-1 TRBV28 few TRBD1
TGTGCCAGCAGCCAAGAACGCGGTGGCCCCCCGGTCTTC CASSQERGGPPVF TRBJ2-1 TRBV3-1/TRBV3-2 - -
TGTGCCATCAGTGAGTCTTCCGGGACAGGGCCCACCGGGGAGCTGTTTTTT CAISESSGTGPTGELFF TRBJ2-2 TRBV10-3 once TRBD1
TGTGCCAGCAGCTTAGGAAATCGGGGGAGCTCCTACAATGAGCAGTTCTTC CASSLGNRGSSYNEQFF TRBJ2-1 TRBV11-2 - -
TGCGCCAGCAGCCTCCCCGACAGGCGCTACACTGAAGCTTTCTTT CASSLPDRRYTEAFF TRBJ1-1 TRBV4-1 once -
TGTGCCAGCAGCTTGACGGGGACACTTAGAGACTTGAACACTGAAGCTTTCTTT CASSLTGTLRDLNTEAFF TRBJ1-1 TRBV7-9 - -
TGTGCCAGCAGTTTCAGAGGTTATGAGCAGTTCTTC CASSFRGYEQFF TRBJ2-1 TRBV12-3/TRBV12-4 - -
TGTGCCAGCAGCGCAGACAGGGTTAACACTGAAGCTTTCTTT CASSADRVNTEAFF TRBJ1-1 TRBV9 - TRBD1
TGTGCCAGCAGCCCCGGACAGTCCTCCTACAATGAGCAGTTCTTC CASSPGQSSYNEQFF TRBJ2-1 TRBV6-5 - -
TGTGCCAGCAGTGAACTCCTAGCGGGATTTGAGCAGTTCTTC CASSELLAGFEQFF TRBJ2-1 TRBV2 - TRBD2
TGTGCCAGCAGCGTTCCTGTTGACAGGGGTCGGGTAGCTTTCTTT CASSVPVDRGRVAFF TRBJ1-1 TRBV2 few TRBD1
TGCGCCAGCAGCCGGTATTCCACCGGGACAGGCTACGAGCAGTACTTC CASSRYSTGTGYEQYF TRBJ2-7 TRBV4-1 - TRBD1
TGTGCCAGCGGGAAACAGGGAAGGTCCACTGAAGCTTTCTTT CASGKQGRSTEAFF TRBJ1-1 TRBV27 once -
TGCGCCAGCAGTGATAGCGGGCAGCGCACAGATACGCAGTATTTT CASSDSGQRTDTQYF TRBJ2-3 TRBV10-2 many TRBD2
TGTGCCATCAGTGCCGGGACAGCTAACTATGGCTACACCTTC CAISAGTANYGYTF TRBJ1-2 TRBV10-3 - TRBD1
TGTGCCAGCAGCCAAACCCGACTAGCGGGAGGGTACGAGCAGTACTTC CASSQTRLAGGYEQYF TRBJ2-7 TRBV7-2 - TRBD2
TGTGCCAGCAGACCTACTCAGGGTTCTGAAGCTTTCTTT CASRPTQGSEAFF TRBJ1-1 TRBV7-9 - -
TGCGCCAGCACGAGGACAGGGGCCTTCACAGATACGCAGTATTTT CASTRTGAFTDTQYF TRBJ2-3 TRBV4-1 - TRBD1
TGTGCCAGCAGCTATTGGACTAGCTACCCCCTGAGCACAGATACGCAGTATTTT CASSYWTSYPLSTDTQYF TRBJ2-3 TRBV3-1/TRBV3-2 - TRBD2
TGTGCCAGCAGCTTAGCGGAGATTACTAACTATGGCTACACCTTC CASSLAEITNYGYTF TRBJ1-2 TRBV7-9 - -
TGTGCCAGCAGTTCCCGGGACATTCCTGAAAAACTGTTTTTT CASSSRDIPEKLFF TRBJ1-4 TRBV27 - -
TGTGCCAGCAGTTACTCTCAGAATTCACCCCTCCACTTT CASSYSQNSPLHF TRBJ1-6 TRBV6-5 - -
TGCGCCAGCAGGCTGACAGAAATCACAGATACGCAGTATTTT CASRLTEITDTQYF TRBJ2-3 TRBV5-1 - -
TGTGCCAGCAGCTTAGGTACTAGCGGGGCAAACAATGAGCAGTTCTTC CASSLGTSGANNEQFF TRBJ2-1 TRBV11-2 - TRBD2
TGTGCCTGGAAGGGGGAAGCCACTGAAGCTTTCTTT CAWKGEATEAFF TRBJ1-1 TRBV30 - -
TGTGCCATCAGGGCACAGGACGAGCAGTACTTC CAIRAQDEQYF TRBJ2-7 TRBV10-3 - -
TGTGCCAGCAGGACACAAAATCATCAGTATTTT CASRTQNHQYF TRBJ2-3 TRBV28 - -
TGTGCCAGCAGCTTAGGGACAGCCCAGGATACGCAGTATTTT CASSLGTAQDTQYF TRBJ2-3 TRBV7-3 - TRBD1
TGTGCCAGTAGTGCAACCGGGACAGGGGTCCCTCTTTGGTATGGCTACACCTTC CASSATGTGVPLWYGYTF TRBJ1-2 TRBV19 - TRBD1
TGCAGCGTTGGACAGGGGGCTTGGACTGAAGCTTTCTTT CSVGQGAWTEAFF TRBJ1-1 TRBV29-1 once TRBD1
TGTGCCAGCAGCTTGGACAGGAGCAATGAGCAGTTCTTC CASSLDRSNEQFF TRBJ2-1 TRBV5-4 - -
TGTGCCTGGAGTCCGGGACTGCCGGGGGAGACCCAGTACTTC CAWSPGLPGETQYF TRBJ2-5 TRBV30 once -
TGTGCCAGCAGCCGAGCGACGGTCGGAAACACCATATATTTT CASSRATVGNTIYF TRBJ1-3 TRBV7-9 - -
TGTGCCAGCAGCCAAGGACTAGACACCGGGGAGCTGTTTTTT CASSQGLDTGELFF TRBJ2-2 TRBV5-4 - TRBD2
TGTGCCAGTAATCAGGGCGGTTTTAGCAATCAGCCCCAGCATTTT CASNQGGFSNQPQHF TRBJ1-5 TRBV19 once -
TGTGCCAGCCAGGATACAGGGAATGGCTACACCTTC CASQDTGNGYTF TRBJ1-2 TRBV7-9 once -
TGTGCCATCAACAGCCGTCCTTCTGGAAACACCATATATTTT CAINSRPSGNTIYF TRBJ1-3 TRBV10-3 - -
TGTGCCAGCAGTCAAAAGACAGGGGGACCTAGTGGCTACACCTTC CASSQKTGGPSGYTF TRBJ1-2 TRBV2 - TRBD1
TGTGCCAGCAGTTTGACTACGGCCTTAAGCTCCTACGAGCAGTACTTC CASSLTTALSSYEQYF TRBJ2-7 TRBV28 - -
TGCGCCAGCAGTGCTTCGACTAGCGGAAGCACAGATACGCAGTATTTT CASSASTSGSTDTQYF TRBJ2-3 TRBV10-1 - TRBD2
TGTGCCAGCAGACTACTTACCGGGACACCTATGAACACTGAAGCTTTCTTT CASRLLTGTPMNTEAFF TRBJ1-1 TRBV28 - -
TGTGCCAGCAGCCAAGTGGACAGGGCAAGTGAAGCTTTCTTT CASSQVDRASEAFF TRBJ1-1 TRBV4-2 - TRBD1
TGTGCCAGCAGGTCACATACTAGCGGGACGGACGAGCAGTACTTC CASRSHTSGTDEQYF TRBJ2-7 TRBV5-4 - TRBD2
TGTGCCAGCAGTTACAATCACCCGACAGGGTGGGGGAACCTAAGGGGCGAGCAGTACTTC CASSYNHPTGWGNLRGEQYF TRBJ2-7 TRBV28 - TRBD1